These T cell receptor beta chains were read from a single sample in a study of blood T cell repertoires in COVID-19. This table comes from immunoSEQ multiplex PCR, and its TCRdb copy is limited to in-frame clones, with some not included. Of fewer than 350,000 clones in the sample, roughly 90% are singletons; the top ten hold approximately 2.4%. Input material: PBMCs or T cells enriched from blood (not recorded which). These TCRs come from a middle-aged woman with acute COVID-19. Each CDR3 is given with its conserved first and last residue. The order of the fields is V gene, CDR3 protein.

>TRBV29-1
CSVEDGTVTDTQYF
>TRBV5-5
CASSPRETGGTEAFF
>TRBV7-9
CASSTGTGSGNTIYF
>TRBV28
CASSRTGTAGSYEQYF
>TRBV11-2
CASSLGQTNYGYTF
>TRBV27
CASSLSAPQRSYSGNTIYF
>TRBV19
CASSTRRGRANTEAFF
>TRBV6-2/TRBV6-3
CASSYAGPDTYSNQPQHF
>TRBV7-2
CASSPSDSLGNQPQHF
>TRBV6-1
CASSGTSGGTPLMTQYF
>TRBV28
CASSLMRINEKLFF
>TRBV30
CAWSGEEDTQYF
>TRBV30
CAWSGQGNQPQHF
>TRBV5-4
CASSQKRGGPAGELFF
>TRBV19
CASNPTSGYNEQFF
>TRBV2
CASKGGGMDNQPQHF
>TRBV20-1
CSARLGVEQYF
>TRBV12-3/TRBV12-4
CASSSSNEQFF
>TRBV12-5
CASGSGQGSYNEQFF
>TRBV19
CASSIGGGRSGELFF
>TRBV25-1
CASSDDSYEQYF
>TRBV5-4
CASSTGQGWETQYF
>TRBV13
CASSSSQKRGGLETQYF
>TRBV2
CASSLDRFSPLHF
>TRBV5-4
CASSLTGTYEQYF
>TRBV25-1
CASSTYGDYGYTF
>TRBV12-3/TRBV12-4
CASSSHRVDEQFF
>TRBV6-5
CASSYSGTSGVYEQYF
>TRBV4-1
CASSQGTSGGFPGELFF
>TRBV18
CASSLLGGEGEAFF
>TRBV5-5
CASSRTGRVGMNTEAFF
>TRBV11-2
CASRGGPSTDTQYF
>TRBV28
CASRSGQDYGYTF
>TRBV29-1
CSVERGDRAQETQYF
>TRBV3-1/TRBV3-2
CASSPRRHEKLFF
>TRBV3-1/TRBV3-2
CASSQAGGEFTEAFF
>TRBV6-6
CASSYRGLAGFDTQYF
>TRBV5-6
CASSLKDRGHGYTF
>TRBV6-5
CASSYDWTGATNTIYF
>TRBV5-6
CASSLEAGAIYNEQFF
>TRBV18
CASSTTGVPNQPQHF
>TRBV7-2
CASSPNWGGANEKLFF
>TRBV9
CASSVVGSGPSSYNEQFF
>TRBV30
CAWSVGAAGRSEQFF
>TRBV7-3
CASSLQRGPNNEQFF
>TRBV7-8
CASSLGGGTKETQYF
>TRBV3-1/TRBV3-2
CASSQTGDEQFF
>TRBV19
CASSRRQNTEAFF